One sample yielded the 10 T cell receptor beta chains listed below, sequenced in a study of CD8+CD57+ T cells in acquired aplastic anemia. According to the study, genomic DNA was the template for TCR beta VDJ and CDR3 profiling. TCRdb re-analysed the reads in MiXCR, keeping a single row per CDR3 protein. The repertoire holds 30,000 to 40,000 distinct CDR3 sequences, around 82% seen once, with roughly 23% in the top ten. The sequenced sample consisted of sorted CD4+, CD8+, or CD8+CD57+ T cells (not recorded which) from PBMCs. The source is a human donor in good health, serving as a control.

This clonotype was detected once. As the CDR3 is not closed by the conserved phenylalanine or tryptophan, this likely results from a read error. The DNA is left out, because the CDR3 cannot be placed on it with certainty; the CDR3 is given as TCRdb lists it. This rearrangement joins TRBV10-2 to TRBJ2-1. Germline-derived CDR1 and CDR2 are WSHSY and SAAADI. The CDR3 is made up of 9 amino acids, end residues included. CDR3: CASSDDSFY.

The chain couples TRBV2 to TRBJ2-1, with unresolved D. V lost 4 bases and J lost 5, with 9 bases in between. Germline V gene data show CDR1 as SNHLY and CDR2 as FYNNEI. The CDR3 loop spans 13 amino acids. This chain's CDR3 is CASSAFLDNEQFF. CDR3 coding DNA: TGTGCCAGCAGTGCCTTTCTTGACAATGAGCAGTTCTTC.

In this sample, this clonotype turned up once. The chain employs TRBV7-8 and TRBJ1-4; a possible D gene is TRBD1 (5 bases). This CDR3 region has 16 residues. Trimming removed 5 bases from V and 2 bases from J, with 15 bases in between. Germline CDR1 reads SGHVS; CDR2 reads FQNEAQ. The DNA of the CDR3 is TGTGCCAGCAGCGAGAAATCAGGGAGGACTAATGAAAAACTGTTTTTT. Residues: CASSEKSGRTNEKLFF.

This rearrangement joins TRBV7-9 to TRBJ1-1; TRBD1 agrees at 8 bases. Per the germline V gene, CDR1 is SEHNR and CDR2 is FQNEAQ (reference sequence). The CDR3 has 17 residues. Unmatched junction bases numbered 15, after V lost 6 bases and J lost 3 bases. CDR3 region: CASSYGQGLLVDTEAFF. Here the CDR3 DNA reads TGTGCCAGCAGTTATGGACAGGGCTTGTTGGTGGACACTGAAGCTTTCTTT. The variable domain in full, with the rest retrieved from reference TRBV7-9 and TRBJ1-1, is DTGVSQNPRHKITKRGQNVTFRCDPISEHNRLYWYRQTLGQGPEFLTYFQNEAQLEKSRLLSDRFSAERPKGSFSTLEIQRTEQGDSAMYLCASSYGQGLLVDTEAFFGQGTRLTVV.

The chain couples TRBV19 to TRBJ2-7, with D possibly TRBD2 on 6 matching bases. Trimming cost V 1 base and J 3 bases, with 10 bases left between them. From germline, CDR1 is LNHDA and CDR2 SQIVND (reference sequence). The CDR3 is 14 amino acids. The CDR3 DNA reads TGTGCCAGTAGTATAGGTGTGGGGGGCTACGAGCAGTACTTC. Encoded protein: CASSIGVGGYEQYF.

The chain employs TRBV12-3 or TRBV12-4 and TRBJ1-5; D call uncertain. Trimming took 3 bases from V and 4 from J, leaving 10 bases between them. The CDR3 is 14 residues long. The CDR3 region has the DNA TGTGCCAGCAGTTTCGGGTCGGGAAATCAGCCCCAGCATTTT. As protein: CASSFGSGNQPQHF.

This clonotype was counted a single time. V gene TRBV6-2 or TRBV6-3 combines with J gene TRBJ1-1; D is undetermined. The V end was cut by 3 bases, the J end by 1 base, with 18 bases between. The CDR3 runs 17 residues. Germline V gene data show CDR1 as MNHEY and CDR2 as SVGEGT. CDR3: CASSYGSFLSRNTEAFF. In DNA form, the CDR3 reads TGTGCCAGCAGTTATGGATCGTTTCTAAGTAGGAACACTGAAGCTTTCTTT.

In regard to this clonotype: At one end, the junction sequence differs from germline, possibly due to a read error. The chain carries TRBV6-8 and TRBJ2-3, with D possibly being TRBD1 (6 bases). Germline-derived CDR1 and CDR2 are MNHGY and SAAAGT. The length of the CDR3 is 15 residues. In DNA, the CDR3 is TGTGCCAGCAACGAATCGGCAGGGGACACAGATACGCAGTGTTTT. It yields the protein CASNESAGDTDTQCF.

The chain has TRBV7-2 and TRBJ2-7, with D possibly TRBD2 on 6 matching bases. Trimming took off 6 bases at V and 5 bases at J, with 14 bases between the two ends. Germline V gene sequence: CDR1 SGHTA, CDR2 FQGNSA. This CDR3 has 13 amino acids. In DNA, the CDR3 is TGTGCCAGCAGGGGGACTGCAACCCACGAGCAGTACTTC. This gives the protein CASRGTATHEQYF.

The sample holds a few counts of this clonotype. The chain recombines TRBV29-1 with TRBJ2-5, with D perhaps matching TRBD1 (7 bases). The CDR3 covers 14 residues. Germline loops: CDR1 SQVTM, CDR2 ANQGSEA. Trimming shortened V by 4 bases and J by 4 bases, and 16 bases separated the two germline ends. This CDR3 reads CSVGRGQGGETQYF. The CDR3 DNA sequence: TGCAGCGTTGGGAGAGGGCAGGGGGGAGAGACCCAGTACTTC. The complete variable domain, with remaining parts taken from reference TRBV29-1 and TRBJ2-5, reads SAVISQKPSRDICQRGTSLTIQCQVDSQVTMMFWYRQQPGQSLTLIATANQGSEATYESGFVIDKFPISRPNLTFSTLTVSNMSPEDSSIYLCSVGRGQGGETQYFGPGTRLLVL.